This is a list of T cell receptor beta chains from one sample in a study of Graves' ophthalmopathy and Graves' hyperthyroidism. Each CDR3 protein is one row after TCRdb ran MiXCR on the multiplex PCR reads. The sample includes 40,000 to 45,000 distinct CDR3 sequences, more than 45% seen only once; the top ten take 18%. The sample comprised peripheral blood. The receptors come from an adult man with Graves' ophthalmopathy. CDR3s include the opening cysteine and the closing phenylalanine or tryptophan. A D gene is named only where the DNA matches it firmly. Size tells how often a clone was seen (once, few, many) or the class of an expanded clone, and some rows leave it out.

j_call d_call clone_size v_call cdr3_nt cdr3_aa
TRBJ1-6 . medium-sized TRBV20-1 TGCAGTGCTAGCAGGGGAGGAGGGCCCCTCCACTTT CSASRGGGPLHF
TRBJ2-3 TRBD2 . TRBV9 TGTGCCAGCAGCGGAACTAGCGGAGGCACAGATACGCAGTATTTT CASSGTSGGTDTQYF
TRBJ2-3 . . TRBV7-2 TGTGCCAGCAGCTTACCTGGGGTTACAGATACGCAGTATTTT CASSLPGVTDTQYF
TRBJ2-2 . medium-sized TRBV7-2 TGTGCCAGCAGCTTAAGCCAGGGTTCATACATCGGGGAGCTGTTTTTT CASSLSQGSYIGELFF
TRBJ1-5 . . TRBV20-1 TGCAGTGCTAGACGGGATAGCAATCAGCCCCAGCATTTT CSARRDSNQPQHF
TRBJ1-2 . many TRBV9 TGTGCCAGCAGCCCGGGGGGGGGGCTCTGGGGGAGCTATGGCTACACCTTC CASSPGGGLWGSYGYTF
TRBJ2-1 TRBD2 . TRBV25-1 TGTGCCAGCAGTCCGGGGACTAGCGGGAGGGCCGAATCCTACAATGAGCAGTTCTTC CASSPGTSGRAESYNEQFF
TRBJ2-5 . many TRBV5-5 TGTGCCAGCAGCTCAACTGGGCTAACGATGAGGAGGCAAGAGACCCAGTACTTC CASSSTGLTMRRQETQYF
TRBJ1-2 TRBD1 . TRBV20-1 TGCAGTGGAACGGACAGGGGGGACTATGGCTACACCTTC CSGTDRGDYGYTF
TRBJ1-5 . . TRBV2 TGTGCCAGCAGTATGGGAGGGGACAATCAGCCCCAGCATTTT CASSMGGDNQPQHF